The 16 T cell receptor beta chains given below trace back to one sample, sequenced in a study of CD8+ T cells in alopecia areata. Using CD4, CD8alpha, NKG2D, NKG2ACE and other markers, pooled cutaneous lymph node cells were sorted. Extracted RNA was reverse transcribed into cDNA, the sequencing template. TCRdb's table, derived via immunoSEQ multiplex PCR, lists solely in-frame clones and lacks some. The specimen has 200,000 to 300,000 clones, none found just once. Sample: CD4+ T cells sorted from a lymph node. The receptors were gathered from a C3H/HeJ mouse with alopecia areata. MHC haplotype of the strain: H2-k.

This clone has a handful of counts. Gene names are mouse gene names. The missing CDR3 end, 4 residues past where the read stops, is filled in from the germline J gene. The V gene is TRBV19, the J gene TRBJ2-5; TRBD1 agrees at 7 bases. CDR3 size: 14 residues. In germline, CDR1 is FNHDT, CDR2 SITEND (reference sequence). Partial CDR3 DNA: TGTGCCAGCAGTATCTCCGGGACAGAAGAC. The encoded protein is CASSISGTED. The entire CDR3 reads CASSISGTEDTQYF.

This clone was found a few times. The genes are named according to mouse. The read stops 4 residues short of the end of the CDR3; the missing end is completed from the germline J gene. The chain employs TRBV5 and TRBJ1-2, with D possibly matching TRBD1 (6 bases). CDR1 and CDR2 from the germline V gene are LGHNA and YNLKQL (reference sequence). CDR3 size: 13 residues. The sequenced CDR3 bases are TGTGCCAGCAGCCAAGATGGACAGTCC. Translation gives CASSQDGQS. The CDR3 in its entirety is CASSQDGQSDYTF.

About this clone: Mouse names are used for the genes. The chain's CDR3 is CASRRQGAEDTQYF. The sequenced CDR3 bases are TGTGCCAGCAGAAGACAGGGGGCCGAGGAC. The genes are TRBV13-3 and TRBJ2-5; TRBD1 matches 10 bases. Read coverage stops 4 residues before the CDR3 terminus; the germline J gene supplies the remainder. There are 14 residues in the CDR3. Germline CDR1 NNHDY, CDR2 SYVADS.

Only a few counts were recorded for this clone. Gene names and germline match the mouse. Incomplete CDR3 DNA: TGTGCTCGACAGGGGGCCTAT. Translating gives CARQGAY. The entire CDR3 reads CARQGAYEQYF. V gene TRBV29 combines with J gene TRBJ2-7; 9 bases map to TRBD1. The read falls 4 residues short of the CDR3 end, and the missing part is taken from the germline J gene. V was pared by 11 bases and J by 2 bases, with 1 base of the junction left unmatched. This CDR3 comprises 11 residues. The germline gives CDR1 MSHET, CDR2 SYDVDS.

This clone was found a few times. Mouse names are used for the genes. The missing CDR3 end, 4 residues past where the read stops, is filled in from the germline J gene. This sequence joins TRBV13-3 and TRBJ2-5; 11 nucleotides agree with TRBD1. CDR3 size: 15 residues. Germline loops: CDR1 NNHDY, CDR2 SYVADS. The CDR3 loop reads CASSSGTGGEDTQYF. The sequenced part of the CDR3 DNA is TGTGCCAGCAGTTCCGGGACAGGGGGGGAGGAC. The whole variable domain, filled in from reference TRBV13-3 and TRBJ2-5, reads EAAVTQSPRSKVAVTGGKVTLSCHQTNNHDYMYWYRQDTGHGLRLIHYSYVADSTEKGDIPDGYKASRPSQENFSLILELASLSQTAVYFCASSSGTGGEDTQYFGPGTRLLVL.

This clone was seen more than once but under ten times. The genes and germline here are from mouse. The read gets to within 4 residues of the CDR3 end, and the germline J gene fills in the rest. This chain uses TRBV13-2 with TRBJ2-7; maybe TRBD1 (6 bases). Per the germline V gene, CDR1 is NNHNN and CDR2 is SYGAGS (reference sequence). The CDR3 extends over 14 amino acids. Between the trimmed V and J ends, which lost 3 bases and 3 bases, there was a span of 13 bases. CDR3 DNA, as far as it was read: TGTGCCAGCGGTGGTCGGGACAAAATCTAT. The encoded protein is CASGGRDKIY. The CDR3 reads in full as CASGGRDKIYEQYF.

This clone was found a few times. Genes and germline come from the mouse. With the read ending 4 residues before the CDR3 end, the germline J gene is used to fill in that end. V gene TRBV13-3 combines with J gene TRBJ2-1; maybe TRBD1 (7 bases). Germline assignment: CDR1 NNHDY and CDR2 SYVADS. Trimming took off 0 bases at V and 0 bases at J, with 10 bases between the two ends. CDR3 size: 16 residues. CDR3 in amino acids: CASSDAGGYNYAEQFF. The CDR3 bases that were read are TGTGCCAGCAGTGATGCAGGGGGGTATAACTATGCT.

This clone was counted a few times. Any gene name here is a mouse gene name. Read sequence stops 4 residues before the CDR3 end, and the germline J gene provides the missing end. This chain connects TRBV31 to TRBJ1-1; 11 bases are a match to TRBD1. Trimming removed 1 base from V and 2 bases from J; junction bases left unmatched: 3. Per germline, CDR1 GKSSPN and CDR2 SITVG. This CDR3 spans 15 amino acids. The CDR3 DNA, read in part, is TGTGCCTGGAGTCCCCGGACAGGGGGCAACACA. Protein: CAWSPRTGGNT. The whole CDR3 region reads CAWSPRTGGNTEVFF.

Note on this clone: Genes here carry mouse names. The read ends 4 residues early relative to the CDR3; the germline J gene fills the gap. The V call is TRBV13-1, the J call TRBJ2-3; 7 nucleotides align to TRBD2. This CDR3 comprises 15 residues. V dropped 6 bases and J dropped 0; count of bases not matched to a gene: 7. Germline V CDR1 and CDR2: NSHNY, SYGAGN. The part of the CDR3 DNA that was read is TGTGCCAGCACCAGACTGGGAACTAGTGCAGAA. Encoded protein: CASTRLGTSAE. The entire CDR3 protein reads CASTRLGTSAETLYF.

On this clone: The listed genes are named as in mouse. The sequenced fragment ends 4 residues before the CDR3 boundary, so the rest is inferred from the germline J gene. V is TRBV31 and J is TRBJ2-3; 12 bases map to TRBD2. Unmatched junction bases numbered 4, after V lost 1 base and J lost 2 bases. Germline CDR1 reads GKSSPN; CDR2 reads SITVG. The CDR3 consists of 16 residues. Incomplete CDR3 DNA: TGTGCCTGGAGTCAAGGGACTGGGGGGTTTGCAGAA. Encoded protein: CAWSQGTGGFAE. The whole CDR3 sequence reads CAWSQGTGGFAETLYF.

In its sample, this clone was seen a few times. A much larger clone lies a single base off, so this may be a read error. Gene names follow the mouse nomenclature. The CDR3 extends 4 residues past the end of the read, so its final part is completed from the germline J gene. At the DNA level, this CDR3 is encoded by other sequences in the same sample as well. The V and J genes are TRBV13-2 and TRBJ2-7; 8 bases line up with TRBD2. From germline, CDR1 is NNHNN and CDR2 SYGAGS (reference sequence). This CDR3 region has 14 residues. The CDR3 protein is CASGDAPGGYEQYF. The part of the CDR3 DNA that was read is TGTGCCAGCGGTGATGCACCTGGGGGGTAT.

This clone was seen only a few times. Genes and germline are mouse. The observed sequence ends 4 residues before the CDR3 terminus, with the missing tail filled in from the germline J gene. The chain recombines TRBV17 with TRBJ2-2, with 9 bases fitting TRBD2. Looked up from germline, CDR1 is MNHDT and CDR2 is YYDKIL. This CDR3 has 16 amino acids. V dropped 1 base and J dropped 0; count of bases not matched to a gene: 0. The sequenced CDR3 bases are TGTGCTAGCAGTAGAGGACTGGGGGCAAACACCGGG. It specifies CASSRGLGANTG. The complete CDR3 reads CASSRGLGANTGQLYF.

This clone was picked up a small number of times. Germline and genes here are mouse. With the read ending 3 residues before the CDR3 end, the germline J gene is used to fill in that end. The V call is TRBV31, the J call TRBJ1-6, with TRBD1 as a possible D gene (5 bases). TRBJ1-6 carries the ORF label, with uncertain function. Trimming left V 1 base short and J 5 bases short, with 9 bases between. The V gene's germline CDR1 is GKSSPN and CDR2 SITVG. This CDR3 comprises 14 residues. The CDR3 is CAWSPRTNNSPLYF. CDR3 DNA, as far as it was read: TGTGCCTGGAGTCCCAGGACAAATAATTCGCCC.

This clone came up a few times. Any gene name here is a mouse gene name. The read terminates 4 residues ahead of where the CDR3 ends, so the germline J gene completes it. The gene calls are TRBV2 and TRBJ1-1, with D perhaps matching TRBD1 (5 bases). The CDR3 has 15 residues. Germline CDR1 reads LGHNA; CDR2 reads YSYQKL. Trimming took 0 bases from V and 0 from J, leaving 8 bases between them. The CDR3 here is CASSQDPQANTEVFF. The CDR3 bases that were read are TGTGCCAGCAGCCAAGATCCACAGGCAAACACA.

A word on this clone: The gene names here belong to mouse. Sequencing ends 4 residues short of the CDR3 end; the germline J gene provides the rest. Other DNA sequences in this specimen translate into the identical CDR3. The V gene is TRBV13-3, the J gene TRBJ2-2; 9 nucleotides align to TRBD2. The V gene's germline CDR1 is NNHDY and CDR2 SYVADS. The CDR3 runs to 15 residues. V dropped 5 bases and J dropped 0; count of bases not matched to a gene: 2. The sequenced part of the CDR3 DNA is TGTGCCAGCAGCGGGACTGGGACAAACACCGGG. It is translated as CASSGTGTNTG. The complete CDR3 reads CASSGTGTNTGQLYF.

Comment on this clone: Each gene name is a mouse one. The sample carries other DNA sequences with the same CDR3. CDR3 DNA, as far as it was read: TGTGCCAGCGGGGACAGGGAT. It is translated as CASGDRD. The whole CDR3 reads CASGDRDEQYF. The chain has TRBV13-2 and TRBJ2-7; 8 bases map to TRBD1. The read falls 4 residues short of the CDR3 end, and the missing part is taken from the germline J gene. Germline loops: CDR1 NNHNN, CDR2 SYGAGS (reference sequence). The CDR3 consists of 11 residues.